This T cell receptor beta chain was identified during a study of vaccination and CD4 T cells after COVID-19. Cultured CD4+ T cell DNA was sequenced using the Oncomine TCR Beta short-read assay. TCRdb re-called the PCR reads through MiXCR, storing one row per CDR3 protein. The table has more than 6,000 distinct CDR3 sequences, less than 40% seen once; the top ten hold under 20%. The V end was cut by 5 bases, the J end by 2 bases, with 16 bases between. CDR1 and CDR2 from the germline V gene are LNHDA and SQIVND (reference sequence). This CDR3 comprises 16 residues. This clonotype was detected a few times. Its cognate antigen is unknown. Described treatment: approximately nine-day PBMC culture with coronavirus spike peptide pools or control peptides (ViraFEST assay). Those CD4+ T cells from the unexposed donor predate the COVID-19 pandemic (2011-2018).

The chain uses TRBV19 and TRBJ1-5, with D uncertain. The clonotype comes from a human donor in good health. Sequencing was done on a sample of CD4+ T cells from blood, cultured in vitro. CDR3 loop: CASSFVRPSGNQPQHF. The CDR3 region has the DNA TGTGCCAGTAGTTTTGTCAGGCCGTCTGGCAATCAGCCCCAGCATTTT. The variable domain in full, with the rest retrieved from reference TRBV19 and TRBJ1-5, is DGGITQSPKYLFRKEGQNVTLSCEQNLNHDAMYWYRQDPGQGLRLIYYSQIVNDFQKGDIAEGYSVSREKKESFPLTVTSAQKNPTAFYLCASSFVRPSGNQPQHFGDGTRLSIL.